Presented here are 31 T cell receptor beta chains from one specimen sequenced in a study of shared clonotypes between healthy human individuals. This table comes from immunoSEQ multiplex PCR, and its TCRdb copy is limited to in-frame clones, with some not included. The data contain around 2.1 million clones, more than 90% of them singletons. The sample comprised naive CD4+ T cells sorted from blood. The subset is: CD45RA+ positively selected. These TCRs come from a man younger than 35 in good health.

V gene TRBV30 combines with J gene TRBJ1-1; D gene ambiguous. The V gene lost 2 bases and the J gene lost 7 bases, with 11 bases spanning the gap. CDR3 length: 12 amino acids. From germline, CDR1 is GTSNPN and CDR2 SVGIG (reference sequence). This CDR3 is CAWSFADGEAFF. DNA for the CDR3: TGTGCCTGGAGTTTCGCGGACGGTGAAGCTTTCTTT.

The chain's CDR3 is CASSVGEGVYGYTF. Here the CDR3 DNA reads TGTGCCAGCAGCGTAGGGGAGGGAGTCTATGGCTACACCTTC. The chain links TRBV9 to TRBJ1-2; no reliable D call. Germline CDR1 SGDLS, CDR2 YYNGEE. The V end was cut by 0 bases, the J end by 4 bases, with 10 bases between. The CDR3 runs 14 residues.

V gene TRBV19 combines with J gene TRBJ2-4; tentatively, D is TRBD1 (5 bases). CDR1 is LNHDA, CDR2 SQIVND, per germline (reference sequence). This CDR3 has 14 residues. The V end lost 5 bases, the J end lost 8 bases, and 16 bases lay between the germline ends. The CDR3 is CASSPQGHGDIQYF. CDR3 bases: TGTGCCAGTAGTCCTCAGGGTCACGGAGACATTCAGTACTTC.

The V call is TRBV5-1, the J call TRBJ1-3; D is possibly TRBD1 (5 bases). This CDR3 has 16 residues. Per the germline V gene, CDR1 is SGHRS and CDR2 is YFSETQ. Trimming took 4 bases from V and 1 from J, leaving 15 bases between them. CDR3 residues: CASSPGLLISGNTIYF. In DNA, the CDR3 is TGCGCCAGCAGCCCGGGACTCCTCATTTCTGGAAACACCATATATTTT.

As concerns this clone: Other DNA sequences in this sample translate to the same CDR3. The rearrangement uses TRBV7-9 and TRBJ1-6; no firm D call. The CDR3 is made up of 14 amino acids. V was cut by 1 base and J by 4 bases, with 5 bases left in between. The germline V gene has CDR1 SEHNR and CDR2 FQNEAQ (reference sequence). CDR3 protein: CASSLDSYNSPLHF. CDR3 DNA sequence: TGTGCCAGCAGCTTAGACTCGTATAATTCACCCCTCCACTTT.

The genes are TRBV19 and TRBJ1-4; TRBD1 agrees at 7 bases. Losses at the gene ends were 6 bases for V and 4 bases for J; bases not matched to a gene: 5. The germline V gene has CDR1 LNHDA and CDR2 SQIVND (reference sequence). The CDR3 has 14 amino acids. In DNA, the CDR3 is TGTGCCAGTAGACAGGGGAAGGGTAATGAAAAACTGTTTTTT. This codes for CASRQGKGNEKLFF.

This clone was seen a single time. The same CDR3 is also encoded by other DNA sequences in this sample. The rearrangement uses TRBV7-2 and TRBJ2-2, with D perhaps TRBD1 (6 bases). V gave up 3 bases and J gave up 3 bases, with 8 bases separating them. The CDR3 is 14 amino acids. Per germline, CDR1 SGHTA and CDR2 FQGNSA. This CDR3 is CASSLDRYTGELFF. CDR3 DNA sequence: TGTGCCAGCAGCTTGGACAGATACACCGGGGAGCTGTTTTTT.

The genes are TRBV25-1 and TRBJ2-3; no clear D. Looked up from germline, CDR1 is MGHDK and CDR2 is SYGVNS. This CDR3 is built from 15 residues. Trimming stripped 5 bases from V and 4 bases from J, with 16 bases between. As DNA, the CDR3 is TGTGCCAGCAGTTTAGACACCACCGGGCCAGATACGCAGTATTTT. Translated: CASSLDTTGPDTQYF. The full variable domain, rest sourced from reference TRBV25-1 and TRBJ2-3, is EADIYQTPRYLVIGTGKKITLECSQTMGHDKMYWYQQDPGMELHLIHYSYGVNSTEKGDLSSESTVSRIRTEHFPLTLESARPSHTSQYLCASSLDTTGPDTQYFGPGTRLTVL.

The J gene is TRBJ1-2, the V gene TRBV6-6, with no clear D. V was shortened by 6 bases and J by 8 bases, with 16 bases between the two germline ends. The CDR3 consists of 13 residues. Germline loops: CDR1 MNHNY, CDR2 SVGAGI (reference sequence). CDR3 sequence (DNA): TGTGCCAGCAGCCGAGGATACAGCCCGGGCTACACCTTC. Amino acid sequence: CASSRGYSPGYTF.

This CDR3 reads CASSSTGQGNYGYTF. CDR3 nucleotides: TGTGCCAGCAGTTCGACAGGCCAAGGCAACTATGGCTACACCTTC. The chain joins TRBV6-4 to TRBJ1-2; D may be TRBD1 (6 bases). Germline V gives CDR1 MRHNA, CDR2 SNTAGT. The CDR3 has 15 residues. V shed 5 bases and J shed 2 bases, with 15 bases lying between them.

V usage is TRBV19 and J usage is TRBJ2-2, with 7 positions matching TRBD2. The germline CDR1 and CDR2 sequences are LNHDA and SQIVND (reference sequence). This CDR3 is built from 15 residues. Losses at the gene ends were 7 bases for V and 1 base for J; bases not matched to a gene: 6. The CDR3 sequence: CASIPGGRNTGELFF. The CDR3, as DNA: TGTGCCAGTATCCCCGGGGGGAGGAACACCGGGGAGCTGTTTTTT.

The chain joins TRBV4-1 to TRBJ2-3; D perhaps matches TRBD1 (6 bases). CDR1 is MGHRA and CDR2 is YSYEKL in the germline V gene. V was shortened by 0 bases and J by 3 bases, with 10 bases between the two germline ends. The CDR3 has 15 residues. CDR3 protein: CASSQEAQGTDTQYF. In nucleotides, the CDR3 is TGCGCCAGCAGCCAAGAGGCACAGGGTACAGATACGCAGTATTTT.

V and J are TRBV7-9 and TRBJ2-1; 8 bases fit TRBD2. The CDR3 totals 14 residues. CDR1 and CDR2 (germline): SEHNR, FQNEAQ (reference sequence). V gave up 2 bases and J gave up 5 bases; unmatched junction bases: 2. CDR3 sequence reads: CASSLTSGHNEQFF. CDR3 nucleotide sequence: TGTGCCAGCAGCTTAACTAGCGGACACAATGAGCAGTTCTTC.

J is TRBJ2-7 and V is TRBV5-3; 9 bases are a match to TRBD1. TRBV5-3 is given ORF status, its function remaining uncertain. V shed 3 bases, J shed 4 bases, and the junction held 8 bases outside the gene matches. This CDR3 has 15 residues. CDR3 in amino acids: CARSSSRDRVYEQYF. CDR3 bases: TGTGCCAGAAGCTCGAGCCGGGACAGGGTATACGAGCAGTACTTC.

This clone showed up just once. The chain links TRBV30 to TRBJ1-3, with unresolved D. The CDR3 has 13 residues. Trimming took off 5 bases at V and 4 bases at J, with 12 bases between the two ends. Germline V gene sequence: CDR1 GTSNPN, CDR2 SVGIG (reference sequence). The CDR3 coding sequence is TGTGCCTGGTTTCATGAGTTGGGAAACACCATATATTTT. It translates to CAWFHELGNTIYF.

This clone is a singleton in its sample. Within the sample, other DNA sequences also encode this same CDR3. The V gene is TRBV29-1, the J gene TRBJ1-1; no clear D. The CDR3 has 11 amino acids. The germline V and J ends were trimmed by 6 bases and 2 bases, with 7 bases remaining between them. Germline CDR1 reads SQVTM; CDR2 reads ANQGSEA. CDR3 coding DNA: TGCAGCGTCGAGGGAAACACTGAAGCTTTCTTT. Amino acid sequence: CSVEGNTEAFF.

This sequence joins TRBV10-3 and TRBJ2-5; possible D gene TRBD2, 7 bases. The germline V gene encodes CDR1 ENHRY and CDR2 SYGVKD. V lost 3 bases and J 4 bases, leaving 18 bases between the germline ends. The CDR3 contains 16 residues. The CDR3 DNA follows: TGTGCCATCAGTGAACCCGCGAACAGGGAGGGAGAGACCCAGTACTTC. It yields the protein CAISEPANREGETQYF.

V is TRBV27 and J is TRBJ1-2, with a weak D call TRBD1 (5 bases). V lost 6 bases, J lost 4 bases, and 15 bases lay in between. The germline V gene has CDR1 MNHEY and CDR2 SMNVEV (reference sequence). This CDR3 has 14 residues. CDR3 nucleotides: TGTGCCAGCAGGGGAGCAGGGAATGGCTATGGCTACACCTTC. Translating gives CASRGAGNGYGYTF.

CDR3 region: CASSRIYTEAFF. The CDR3 nucleotides read TGTGCCAGCAGCCGGATCTACACTGAAGCTTTCTTT. The chain links TRBV28 to TRBJ1-1; D ambiguous. The germline V gene encodes CDR1 MDHEN and CDR2 SYDVKM. Trimming pared 6 bases from V and 3 bases from J, leaving 8 bases between. This CDR3 comprises 12 residues.

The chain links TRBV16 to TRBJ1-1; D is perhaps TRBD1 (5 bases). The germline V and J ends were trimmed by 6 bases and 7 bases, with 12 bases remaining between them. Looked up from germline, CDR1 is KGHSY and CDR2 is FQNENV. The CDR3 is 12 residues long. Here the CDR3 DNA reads TGTGCCAGCAGTCAAGGACACGATGAAGCTTTCTTT. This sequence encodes CASSQGHDEAFF.

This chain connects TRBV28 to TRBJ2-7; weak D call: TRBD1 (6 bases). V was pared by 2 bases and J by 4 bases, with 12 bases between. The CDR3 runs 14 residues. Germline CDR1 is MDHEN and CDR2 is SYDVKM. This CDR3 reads CASSLLGHGYEQYF. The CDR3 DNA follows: TGTGCCAGCAGTTTACTGGGACACGGTTACGAGCAGTACTTC.

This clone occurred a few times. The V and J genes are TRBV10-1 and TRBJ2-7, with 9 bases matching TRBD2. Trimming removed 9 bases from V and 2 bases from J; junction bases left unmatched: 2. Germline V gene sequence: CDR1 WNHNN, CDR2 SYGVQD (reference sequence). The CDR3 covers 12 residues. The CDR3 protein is CASSGSTYEQYF. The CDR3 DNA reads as TGCGCCAGTAGCGGGAGTACCTACGAGCAGTACTTC.

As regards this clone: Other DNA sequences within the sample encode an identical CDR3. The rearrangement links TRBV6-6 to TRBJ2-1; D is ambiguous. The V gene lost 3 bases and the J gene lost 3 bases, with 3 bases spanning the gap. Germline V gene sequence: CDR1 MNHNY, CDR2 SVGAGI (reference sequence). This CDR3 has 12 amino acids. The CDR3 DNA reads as TGTGCCAGCAGTTATGACTACAATGAGCAGTTCTTC. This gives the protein CASSYDYNEQFF.

This CDR3 is CAWNIGQGANTEAFF. The CDR3, as DNA: TGTGCCTGGAATATTGGACAGGGGGCGAACACTGAAGCTTTCTTT. The rearrangement uses TRBV30 and TRBJ1-1; 11 bases align to TRBD1. CDR3 length: 15 amino acids. CDR1 and CDR2 (germline): GTSNPN, SVGIG (reference sequence). V lost 4 bases to trimming and J lost 1 base; unmatched junction nucleotides: 5.

For the CDR3, the DNA is TGTGCCAGCAGCACCTGGGACAGGGCTGGGGGTGGCTACACCTTC. This codes for CASSTWDRAGGGYTF. This chain joins TRBV7-9 and TRBJ1-2; 9 bases match TRBD1. This CDR3 comprises 15 residues. Trimming removed 5 bases from V and 7 bases from J; junction bases left unmatched: 11. Germline CDR1 SEHNR, CDR2 FQNEAQ (reference sequence).

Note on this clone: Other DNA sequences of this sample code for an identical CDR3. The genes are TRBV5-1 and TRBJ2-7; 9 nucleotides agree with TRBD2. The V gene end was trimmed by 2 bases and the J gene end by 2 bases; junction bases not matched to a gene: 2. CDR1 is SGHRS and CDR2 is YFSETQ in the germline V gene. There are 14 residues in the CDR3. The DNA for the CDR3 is TGCGCCAGCAGCTTAAGCGGGGGGACCTACGAGCAGTACTTC. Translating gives CASSLSGGTYEQYF.

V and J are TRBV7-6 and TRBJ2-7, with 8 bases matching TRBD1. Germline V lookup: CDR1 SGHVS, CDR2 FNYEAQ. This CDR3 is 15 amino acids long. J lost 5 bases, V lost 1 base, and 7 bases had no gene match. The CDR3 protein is CASSLGQGQGHEQYF. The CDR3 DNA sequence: TGTGCCAGCAGCTTAGGACAGGGGCAGGGCCACGAGCAGTACTTC.

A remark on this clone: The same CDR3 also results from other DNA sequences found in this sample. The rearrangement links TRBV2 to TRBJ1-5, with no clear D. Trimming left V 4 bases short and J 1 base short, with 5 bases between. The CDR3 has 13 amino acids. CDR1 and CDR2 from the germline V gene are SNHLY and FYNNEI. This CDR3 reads CASSANSNQPQHF. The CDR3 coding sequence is TGTGCCAGCAGTGCGAACAGCAATCAGCCCCAGCATTTT.

The CDR3 nucleotides are TGTGCCATCACCGGGGAGGGTAACACTGAAGCTTTCTTT. This codes for CAITGEGNTEAFF. The chain recombines TRBV10-3 with TRBJ1-1, with no clear D. The CDR3 contains 13 residues. Trimming pared 7 bases from V and 2 bases from J, leaving 11 bases between. Germline CDR1 reads ENHRY; CDR2 reads SYGVKD.

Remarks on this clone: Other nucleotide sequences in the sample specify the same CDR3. The CDR3 loop reads CASSQDKGYEQYF. As DNA, the CDR3 is TGCGCCAGCAGCCAAGATAAGGGTTACGAGCAGTACTTC. This sequence joins TRBV4-3 and TRBJ2-7; no clear D gene. Trimming stripped 0 bases from V and 4 bases from J, with 7 bases between. The CDR3 loop spans 13 amino acids. CDR1 is LGHNA, CDR2 YSLEER, per germline.

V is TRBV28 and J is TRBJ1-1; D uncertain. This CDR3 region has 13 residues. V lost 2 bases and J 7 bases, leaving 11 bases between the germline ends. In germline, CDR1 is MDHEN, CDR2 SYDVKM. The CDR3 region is CASSLVRPYEAFF. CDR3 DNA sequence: TGTGCCAGCAGTTTAGTTCGGCCGTATGAAGCTTTCTTT.